A single sample gave rise to the 14 T cell receptor beta chains below, sequenced in a study of breast tumors, draining lymph nodes, adjacent tissues. Breast cancer patients provided tissue from their axillary draining lymph nodes. TCRdb re-analysed the multiplex PCR reads in MiXCR, keeping a single row per CDR3 protein. This sample has about 110,000 distinct CDR3 sequences; more than 30% occur once, and the top ten carry approximately 5.3%. The sequenced sample consisted of axillary lymph node tissue. These receptor sequences come from a female donor with breast cancer. Some clones in this sample may be carry-over from other donors' samples.

This clonotype was detected ten times or more. This sequence joins TRBV2 and TRBJ2-2; D is undetermined. V was cut by 8 bases and J by 4 bases, with 8 bases left in between. Germline V gene lookup returns CDR1 SNHLY and CDR2 FYNNEI. This CDR3 contains 12 residues. The CDR3 nucleotides read TGTGCCAGCCGTCAGGTCACCGGGGAGCTGTTTTTT. Protein: CASRQVTGELFF.

This clonotype was seen repeatedly, ten times or more. The chain combines TRBV30 with TRBJ2-7, with D perhaps TRBD2 (5 bases). CDR1 is GTSNPN, CDR2 SVGIG, per germline (reference sequence). The CDR3 runs 12 residues. With 3 bases removed from V and 9 bases from J, the gap between germline ends came to 15 bases. The CDR3 loop reads CAWRKEYGGQYF. CDR3 bases: TGTGCCTGGAGGAAGGAGTATGGAGGGCAGTACTTC.

This clonotype was observed many times. V gene TRBV6-2 or TRBV6-3 combines with J gene TRBJ1-2; maybe TRBD1 (5 bases). Germline V lookup: CDR1 MNHEY, CDR2 SVGEGT. The CDR3 is 13 amino acids. V was clipped by 0 bases and J by 3 bases, with 5 bases between them. CDR3 sequence (DNA): TGTGCCAGCAGTTACTCGGGGGACTATGGCTACACCTTC. Protein: CASSYSGDYGYTF.

V usage is TRBV3-1 and J usage is TRBJ2-1; 7 bases are a match to TRBD1. Germline V gene sequence: CDR1 LGHDT, CDR2 YNNKEL (reference sequence). Trimming removed 4 bases from V and 7 bases from J; junction bases left unmatched: 13. This CDR3 is 16 amino acids long. This chain's CDR3 is CASSPVRGQGKNEQFF. The CDR3 region has the DNA TGTGCCAGCAGCCCCGTGAGGGGGCAGGGGAAAAATGAGCAGTTCTTC.

The sample holds many counts of this clonotype. The gene calls are TRBV6-5 and TRBJ2-3; D possibly matches TRBD1 or TRBD2 (5 bases each). The CDR3 sequence is 16 residues long. V lost 5 bases and J lost 0, with 15 bases in between. The germline gives CDR1 MNHEY, CDR2 SVGAGI. The CDR3 DNA sequence: TGTGCCAGCAGTCCGCCCCGACGGGGCAGCACAGATACGCAGTATTTT. It codes for CASSPPRRGSTDTQYF.

This clonotype was seen at least ten times. The rearrangement links TRBV28 to TRBJ2-7; D not resolved. V was shortened by 4 bases and J by 3 bases, with 19 bases between the two germline ends. The CDR3 is made up of 16 amino acids. Germline CDR1 is MDHEN and CDR2 is SYDVKM. This chain's CDR3 is CASSSTPGTANYEQYF. The CDR3 coding sequence is TGTGCCAGCAGTTCTACTCCCGGAACGGCCAACTACGAGCAGTACTTC.

This clonotype was observed a few times. The rearrangement links TRBV28 to TRBJ2-1, with TRBD1 matching 11 bases. V trimming: 7 bases; J trimming: 6 bases; junction bases outside the gene matches: 8. Germline V gene data show CDR1 as MDHEN and CDR2 as SYDVKM. This CDR3 spans 15 amino acids. The chain's CDR3 is CASNPGDRGSNEQFF. The CDR3 coding sequence is TGTGCCAGCAATCCAGGGGACAGGGGGTCCAATGAGCAGTTCTTC.

Concerning this clonotype: A junction boundary mismatches the germline segment, possibly from a read error. V and J are TRBV5-1 and TRBJ1-2; 7 bases map to TRBD1. The V gene's germline CDR1 is SGHRS and CDR2 YFSETQ. The CDR3 covers 14 residues. CDR3 in amino acids: CASRGEGGDDGYTF. For the CDR3, the DNA is TGTGCCAGCAGGGGGGAAGGTGGTGACGACGGCTACACCTTC.

This clonotype was found many times. The chain carries TRBV6-2 or TRBV6-3 and TRBJ2-1, with 7 bases identical to TRBD2. This CDR3 has 15 residues. Looked up from germline, CDR1 is MNHEY and CDR2 is SVGEGT. The V and J ends lost 5 bases and 7 bases, in that order; junction bases with no gene match: 11. This CDR3 reads CASSQRASGMNEQFF. CDR3 bases: TGTGCCAGCAGTCAGAGGGCTAGCGGAATGAATGAGCAGTTCTTC.

This clonotype was seen ten or more times. This chain connects TRBV27 to TRBJ2-7, with TRBD1 matching over 9 bases. Germline-derived CDR1 and CDR2 are MNHEY and SMNVEV (reference sequence). V was pared by 2 bases and J by 3 bases, with 11 bases of the junction left unmatched. The CDR3 length is 17 residues. This chain's CDR3 is CASSLAYDRGGNYEQYF. The CDR3 DNA sequence: TGTGCCAGCAGTTTAGCCTACGACAGGGGGGGGAACTACGAGCAGTACTTC.

This clonotype was counted ten times or more. The V gene is TRBV4-1, the J gene TRBJ2-3, with a tentative D call TRBD2 (7 bases). The V end lost 0 bases, the J end lost 0 bases, and 19 bases lay between the germline ends. The CDR3 totals 19 residues. Per germline, CDR1 MGHRA and CDR2 YSYEKL. The CDR3 region has the DNA TGCGCCAGCAGCCAAGATTGGATTAGACGGGGGGCTAGCACAGATACGCAGTATTTT. This codes for CASSQDWIRRGASTDTQYF.

This clonotype appeared many times. The CDR3 is CSARAPRWTGEGTGELFF. For the CDR3, the DNA is TGCAGTGCTAGAGCCCCTAGGTGGACAGGGGAGGGTACCGGGGAGCTGTTTTTT. This rearrangement joins TRBV20-1 to TRBJ2-2; 9 bases fit TRBD1. This CDR3 has 18 amino acids. V gave up 1 base and J gave up 5 bases; unmatched junction bases: 14. The germline V gene has CDR1 DFQATT and CDR2 SNEGSKA (reference sequence).

The chain uses TRBV12-3 or TRBV12-4 and TRBJ2-7; 8 bases fit TRBD1. With 3 bases clipped from V and 4 bases from J, the junction kept 14 bases outside the gene matches. This CDR3 is 17 amino acids long. CDR3 protein: CASSFMSGGGVGYEQYF. The CDR3 DNA follows: TGTGCCAGCAGTTTTATGTCAGGGGGCGGGGTAGGGTACGAGCAGTACTTC.

This clonotype was seen repeatedly, ten times or more. The V gene is TRBV6-5, the J gene TRBJ2-7, with D possibly called TRBD1 or TRBD2 (5 bases each). V lost 2 bases and J 6 bases, leaving 11 bases between the germline ends. This CDR3 is 13 amino acids long. Germline assignment: CDR1 MNHEY and CDR2 SVGAGI. The CDR3 bases are TGTGCCAGCAGTTACGGGGGACCGGTCGAGCAGTACTTC. Protein: CASSYGGPVEQYF.